The next 25 T cell receptor beta chains were all read from a single sample in a study of T-cell memory formation after mild COVID-19. One entry per CDR3 protein results from TCRdb running MiXCR on the 5' RACE reads. The sample lists almost 35,000 distinct CDR3 sequences; roughly 7.2% were seen once. Sequenced sample: PBMCs or a T cell subset sorted from them (not recorded which). The source of these receptors is a man between 18 and 29 years old who had mild COVID-19 (a few samples of this study predate the infection). Cell type and time point are not known.

Ten or more counts support this clonotype. V is TRBV9 and J is TRBJ2-5; the match to TRBD2 covers 7 bases. V shed 0 bases and J 7 bases; nucleotides not matched to a gene: 3. The CDR3 runs 13 residues. Germline CDR1 reads SGDLS; CDR2 reads YYNGEE. Here the CDR3 reads CASSVGDYTTQYF. CDR3 sequence (DNA): TGTGCCAGCAGCGTAGGGGACTACACGACCCAGTACTTC.

This clonotype showed up many times. V is TRBV3-1 and J is TRBJ1-1, with 7 bases lining up with TRBD1. This CDR3 is 13 amino acids long. Germline V gives CDR1 LGHDT, CDR2 YNNKEL (reference sequence). The V gene end was trimmed by 3 bases and the J gene end by 4 bases; junction bases not matched to a gene: 2. Here the CDR3 reads CASSQHRGTEAFF. The CDR3 coding sequence is TGTGCCAGCAGCCAGCACAGGGGCACTGAAGCTTTCTTT. The whole variable domain, remainder taken from reference TRBV3-1 and TRBJ1-1, is DTAVSQTPKYLVTQMGNDKSIKCEQNLGHDTMYWYKQDSKKFLKIMFSYNNKELIINETVPNRFSPKSPDKAHLNLHINSLELGDSAVYFCASSQHRGTEAFFGQGTRLTVV.

The DNA of the CDR3 is TGTGCCAGCAGTGTGGCGGAAGTTGTCACTGAAGCTTTCTTT. The encoded protein is CASSVAEVVTEAFF. V is TRBV6-1 and J is TRBJ1-1, with D unclear. CDR1 is MNHNS and CDR2 is SASEGT in the germline V gene. V dropped 4 bases and J dropped 4 bases, with 13 bases sitting between them. The CDR3 has 14 residues.

This clonotype came up many times. The chain combines TRBV6-1 with TRBJ2-2, with TRBD1 identical over 9 bases. This CDR3 has 17 residues. Trimming took 4 bases from V and 7 from J; bases not matched to a gene: 13. Germline CDR1 is MNHNS and CDR2 is SASEGT. For the CDR3, the DNA is TGTGCCAGCAGTGCGATAACAGGGGGCGTCAATTACGGGGAGCTGTTTTTT. Residues: CASSAITGGVNYGELFF.

The table lists this clonotype with a count of one. CDR3 coding DNA: TGTGCCAGCAGTTTAGCTCCCGAGGGCGAGACCCAGTACTTC. This sequence encodes CASSLAPEGETQYF. The V call is TRBV12-3 or TRBV12-4, the J call TRBJ2-5, with D possibly being TRBD2 (5 bases). The CDR3 runs to 14 residues. Deletions cut 0 bases from V and 5 bases from J, with 10 bases between.

The rearrangement uses TRBV9 and TRBJ2-5; D is ambiguous. The CDR3 contains 14 residues. Germline loops: CDR1 SGDLS, CDR2 YYNGEE. V lost 0 bases, J lost 2 bases, and 8 bases lay in between. The CDR3 is CASSVGVQQETQYF. DNA of the CDR3: TGTGCCAGCAGCGTAGGTGTCCAACAAGAGACCCAGTACTTC.

The V call is TRBV19, the J call TRBJ1-5, with D unresolved. Per the germline V gene, CDR1 is LNHDA and CDR2 is SQIVND (reference sequence). V was shortened by 3 bases and J by 4 bases, with 7 bases between the two germline ends. The CDR3 consists of 13 residues. In nucleotides, the CDR3 is TGTGCCAGTAGTATTGGTGGGAATCAGCCCCAGCATTTT. It encodes CASSIGGNQPQHF.

The sample holds many counts of this clonotype. The rearrangement joins TRBV5-1 to TRBJ2-3; TRBD1 matches at 7 bases. Trimming took 4 bases from V and 2 from J; bases not matched to a gene: 13. Germline assignment: CDR1 SGHRS and CDR2 YFSETQ. The CDR3 is 17 residues long. The CDR3 protein is CASSNRIRTGPTDTQYF. The CDR3 nucleotides are TGCGCCAGCAGCAACCGAATAAGGACAGGCCCCACAGATACGCAGTATTTT. The complete variable domain, with remaining parts taken from reference TRBV5-1 and TRBJ2-3, reads KAGVTQTPRYLIKTRGQQVTLSCSPISGHRSVSWYQQTPGQGLQFLFEYFSETQRNKGNFPGRFSGRQFSNSRSEMNVSTLELGDSALYLCASSNRIRTGPTDTQYFGPGTRLTVL.

There are many counts of this clonotype. This sequence joins TRBV20-1 and TRBJ2-1, with D possibly TRBD1 on 5 matching bases. This CDR3 is 14 amino acids long. V shed 4 bases and J shed 6 bases, with 16 bases lying between them. The germline gives CDR1 DFQATT, CDR2 SNEGSKA (reference sequence). The CDR3: CSATPSGRVNEQFF. DNA of the CDR3: TGCAGTGCTACCCCATCCGGCAGGGTCAATGAGCAGTTCTTC.

This chain links TRBV4-3 with TRBJ2-2, with 7 bases identical to TRBD1. The germline V gene has CDR1 LGHNA and CDR2 YSLEER. The CDR3 has 16 residues. The trim removed 4 bases at V and 2 bases at J, leaving 7 bases unmatched. The CDR3 sequence is CASSRRDSQNTGELFF. The CDR3 nucleotides read TGCGCCAGCAGCCGACGGGACAGTCAAAACACCGGGGAGCTGTTTTTT.

The chain uses TRBV6-4 and TRBJ2-3, with 10 bases matching TRBD2. J was trimmed by 4 bases and V by 2 bases; bases with no gene match: 3. The germline V gene has CDR1 MRHNA and CDR2 SNTAGT. The CDR3 covers 15 residues. The CDR3 nucleotides read TGTGCCAGCAGTGACGGTAGCGGGGGGTCAGATACGCAGTATTTT. Its protein is CASSDGSGGSDTQYF.

At least ten counts were recorded for this clonotype. The chain employs TRBV6-6 and TRBJ2-1; 9 bases agree with TRBD2. V was pared by 2 bases and J by 3 bases, with 2 bases of the junction left unmatched. The CDR3 extends over 15 amino acids. CDR1 and CDR2 (germline): MNHNY, SVGAGI (reference sequence). The CDR3 protein is CASSYGLANYNEQFF. Written as DNA, the CDR3 is TGTGCCAGCAGTTACGGACTAGCGAACTACAATGAGCAGTTCTTC.

The table lists this clonotype with a count of one. The V and J genes are TRBV20-1 and TRBJ2-3; TRBD1 matches 8 bases. The germline CDR1 and CDR2 sequences are DFQATT and SNEGSKA (reference sequence). CDR3 length equals 15 residues. V was pared by 3 bases and J by 6 bases, with 11 bases of the junction left unmatched. Here the CDR3 reads CSARATGAGGDTQYF. CDR3 nucleotides: TGCAGTGCTAGGGCGACAGGGGCAGGGGGGGATACGCAGTATTTT.

This clonotype was observed many times. The V call is TRBV20-1, the J call TRBJ2-3, with a tentative D call TRBD2 (6 bases). The germline V and J ends were trimmed by 3 bases and 4 bases, with 17 bases remaining between them. CDR3 length equals 15 residues. Germline CDR1 and CDR2: DFQATT and SNEGSKA (reference sequence). CDR3 nucleotides: TGCAGTGCTAGGACACCTAGCGCCCCCCCAGATACGCAGTATTTT. It translates to CSARTPSAPPDTQYF.

This clonotype was picked up many times. V is TRBV29-1 and J is TRBJ2-3, with D perhaps TRBD1 (6 bases). This CDR3 is built from 12 residues. Germline values: CDR1 SQVTM, CDR2 ANQGSEA. Trimming cost V 7 bases and J 2 bases, with 10 bases left between them. The CDR3 sequence: CSARTDTDTQYF. In DNA, the CDR3 is TGCAGCGCCCGGACAGACACAGATACGCAGTATTTT.

This clonotype was picked up many times. J is TRBJ2-7 and V is TRBV25-1, with TRBD1 matching 8 bases. The CDR3 loop spans 15 amino acids. In germline, CDR1 is MGHDK, CDR2 SYGVNS. V dropped 4 bases and J dropped 7; count of bases not matched to a gene: 12. CDR3: CASSGPTGGASEQYF. The CDR3 region has the DNA TGTGCCAGCAGTGGCCCTACAGGGGGAGCATCTGAGCAGTACTTC.

This clonotype was counted at least ten times. V gene TRBV9 combines with J gene TRBJ2-3; D remains ambiguous. The CDR3 runs 16 residues. The germline V gene has CDR1 SGDLS and CDR2 YYNGEE. V shed 0 bases and J shed 1 base, with 12 bases lying between them. The CDR3 sequence is CASSVEPTWGTDTQYF. DNA for the CDR3: TGTGCCAGCAGCGTAGAGCCCACCTGGGGCACAGATACGCAGTATTTT. Complete variable domain (other parts from reference TRBV9 and TRBJ2-3): DSGVTQTPKHLITATGQRVTLRCSPRSGDLSVYWYQQSLDQGLQFLIQYYNGEERAKGNILERFSAQQFPDLHSELNLSSLELGDSALYFCASSVEPTWGTDTQYFGPGTRLTVL.

This clonotype has a count of ten or more. The chain uses TRBV6-2 or TRBV6-3 and TRBJ2-7; the D is unclear. CDR1 and CDR2 from the germline V gene are MNHEY and SVGEGT. V lost 4 bases and J 0 bases, leaving 16 bases between the germline ends. The CDR3 is 16 amino acids. In DNA form, the CDR3 reads TGTGCCAGCAGTTCCGTCAGGTCTTCGAGCTCCTACGAGCAGTACGTC. Its translation is CASSSVRSSSSYEQYV.

CDR3 protein: CSAAGVSGPKNIQYF. The CDR3 bases are TGCAGTGCAGCCGGAGTTAGCGGTCCCAAAAACATTCAGTACTTC. V usage is TRBV20-1 and J usage is TRBJ2-4, with TRBD2 as a possible D gene (6 bases). The V gene lost 6 bases and the J gene lost 2 bases, with 17 bases spanning the gap. The germline V gene has CDR1 DFQATT and CDR2 SNEGSKA (reference sequence). CDR3 length: 15 residues.

This clonotype was observed at least ten times. V and J are TRBV7-2 and TRBJ2-2; TRBD2 aligns across 9 bases. The germline gives CDR1 SGHTA, CDR2 FQGNSA. The CDR3 loop spans 16 amino acids. Unmatched junction bases numbered 2, after V lost 1 base and J lost 2 bases. The CDR3 here is CASSLGLAVNTGELFF. In DNA form, the CDR3 reads TGTGCCAGCAGCTTAGGACTAGCGGTCAACACCGGGGAGCTGTTTTTT.

This clonotype occurred many times. The chain carries TRBV15 and TRBJ2-7, with a possible D match to TRBD1 (5 bases). The CDR3 has 15 residues. Germline CDR1 reads LNHNV; CDR2 reads YYDKDF (reference sequence). V lost 6 bases and J lost 9, with 24 bases in between. CDR3 sequence reads: CATRGAGRVVRGQYV. DNA for the CDR3: TGTGCCACCAGAGGAGCCGGCAGGGTGGTACGAGGGCAGTACGTC.

Points on this clonotype: With a much larger clone just one base away, this may be a read error. The chain uses TRBV7-8 and TRBJ2-7, with 11 bases matching TRBD2. V lost 7 bases and J lost 9; bases outside the gene matches: 11. The CDR3 is made up of 14 amino acids. Germline V lookup: CDR1 SGHVS, CDR2 FQNEAQ. CDR3 amino acids: CASILSGTSGVQYF. CDR3 in DNA: TGTGCCAGCATCCTCTCCGGGACTAGCGGTGTGCAGTACTTC.

This chain joins TRBV12-3 or TRBV12-4 and TRBJ1-4; D may be TRBD1 (6 bases). This CDR3 region has 15 residues. Trimming shortened V by 4 bases and J by 8 bases, and 17 bases separated the two germline ends. CDR3 loop: CASSSLGPTGEKLFF. In DNA form, the CDR3 reads TGTGCCAGCAGTTCCTTGGGCCCCACAGGGGAAAAACTGTTTTTT.

The count of this clonotype is one. The chain uses TRBV7-9 and TRBJ2-7; TRBD2 might be the D (5 bases). The V gene lost 1 base and the J gene lost 6 bases, with 10 bases spanning the gap. The CDR3 sequence is 13 residues long. CDR1 SEHNR and CDR2 FQNEAQ come from the germline V gene (reference sequence). The CDR3 region has the DNA TGTGCCAGCAGCTTAGACATGAGCGGCGAGCAGTACTTC. As protein: CASSLDMSGEQYF.

This clonotype was detected many times. This rearrangement joins TRBV28 to TRBJ2-1; D assignment may be TRBD1 or TRBD2 (5 bases each). Germline V gene lookup returns CDR1 MDHEN and CDR2 SYDVKM. Trimming removed 3 bases at V and 8 bases at J, with 14 bases between. This CDR3 comprises 14 residues. CDR3 protein: CASSFAGDGDEQFF. The CDR3 DNA follows: TGTGCCAGCAGTTTTGCTGGGGACGGGGATGAGCAGTTCTTC. The full variable domain, completed using reference TRBV28 and TRBJ2-1, is DVKVTQSSRYLVKRTGEKVFLECVQDMDHENMFWYRQDPGLGLRLIYFSYDVKMKEKGDIPEGYSVSREKKERFSLILESASTNQTSMYLCASSFAGDGDEQFFGPGTRLTVL.